This TCR beta chain was sequenced during a study of blood T cell repertoires in COVID-19. The CDR3 has 13 amino acids. Per germline, CDR1 SGHTA and CDR2 FQGNSA. Trimming removed 5 bases at V and 5 bases at J, with 9 bases between. The method was immunoSEQ multiplex PCR; TCRdb's version includes in-frame clones alone and lacks a portion of them. This sample has around 240,000 clones, with roughly 81% found just once. This clonotype was obtained from a man aged 40-49 years with acute or convalescent COVID-19. The gene calls are TRBV7-2 and TRBJ2-2; possible D gene TRBD1, 6 bases. Sequencing was done on a sample of peripheral blood. CDR3 in amino acids: CASSVTGTGELFF. In DNA form, the CDR3 reads TGTGCCAGCAGCGTCACAGGGACCGGGGAGCTGTTTTTT.